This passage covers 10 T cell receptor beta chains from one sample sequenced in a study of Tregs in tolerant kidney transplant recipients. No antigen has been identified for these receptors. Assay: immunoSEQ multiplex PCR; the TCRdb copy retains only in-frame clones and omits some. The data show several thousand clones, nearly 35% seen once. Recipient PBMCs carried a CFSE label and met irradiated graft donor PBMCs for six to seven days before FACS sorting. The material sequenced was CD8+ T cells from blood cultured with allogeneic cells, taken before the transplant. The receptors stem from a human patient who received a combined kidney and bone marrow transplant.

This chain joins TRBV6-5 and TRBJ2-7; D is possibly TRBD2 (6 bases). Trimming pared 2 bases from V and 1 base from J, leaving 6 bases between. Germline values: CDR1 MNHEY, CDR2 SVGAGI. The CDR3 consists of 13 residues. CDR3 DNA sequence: TGTGCCAGCAGTTACGGGGGGTCCTACGAGCAGTACTTC. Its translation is CASSYGGSYEQYF.

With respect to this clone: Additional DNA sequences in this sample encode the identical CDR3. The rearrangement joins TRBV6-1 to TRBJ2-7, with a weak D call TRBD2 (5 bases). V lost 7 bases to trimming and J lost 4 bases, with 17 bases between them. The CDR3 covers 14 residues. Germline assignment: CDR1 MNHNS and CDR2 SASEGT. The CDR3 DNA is TGTGCCAGCAACGAAAGGGAGACGGCATACGAGCAGTACTTC. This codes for CASNERETAYEQYF.

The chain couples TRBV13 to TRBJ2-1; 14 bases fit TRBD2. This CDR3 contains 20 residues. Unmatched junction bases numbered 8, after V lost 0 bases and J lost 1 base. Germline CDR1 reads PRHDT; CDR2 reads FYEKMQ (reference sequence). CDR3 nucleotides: TGTGCCAGCAGCTTAGGATTGCGACTAGCGGGAGGGGCTTCCTACAATGAGCAGTTCTTC. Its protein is CASSLGLRLAGGASYNEQFF.

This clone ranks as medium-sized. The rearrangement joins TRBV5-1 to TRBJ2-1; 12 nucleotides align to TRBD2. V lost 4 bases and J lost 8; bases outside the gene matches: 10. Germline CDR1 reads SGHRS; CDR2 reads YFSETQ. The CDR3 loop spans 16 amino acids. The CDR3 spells CASSPTSGGLTDEQFF. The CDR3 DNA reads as TGCGCCAGCAGCCCGACTAGCGGGGGCCTTACGGATGAGCAGTTCTTC.

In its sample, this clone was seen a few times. CDR3 sequence (DNA): TGTGCCAGCAGTGAAGCTGCCAGGGGAAGCACTGAAGCTTTCTTT. As protein: CASSEAARGSTEAFF. The chain recombines TRBV6-1 with TRBJ1-1, with D possibly being TRBD1 (6 bases). V was trimmed by 0 bases and J by 4 bases, leaving 12 bases between them. The CDR3 runs 15 residues. Germline V CDR1 and CDR2: MNHNS, SASEGT.

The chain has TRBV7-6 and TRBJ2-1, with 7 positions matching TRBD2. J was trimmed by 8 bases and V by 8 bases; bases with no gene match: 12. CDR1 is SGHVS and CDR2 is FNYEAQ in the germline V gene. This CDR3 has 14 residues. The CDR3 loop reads CASARLAGPDEQFF. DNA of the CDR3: TGTGCCAGCGCTCGATTAGCGGGTCCGGATGAGCAGTTCTTC.

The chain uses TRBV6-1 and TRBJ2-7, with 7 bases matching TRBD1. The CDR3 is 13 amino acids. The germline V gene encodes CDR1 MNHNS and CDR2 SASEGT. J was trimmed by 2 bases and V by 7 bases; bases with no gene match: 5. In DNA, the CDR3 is TGTGCCAGCACCGGCGGACAGGCCTACGAGCAGTACTTC. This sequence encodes CASTGGQAYEQYF.

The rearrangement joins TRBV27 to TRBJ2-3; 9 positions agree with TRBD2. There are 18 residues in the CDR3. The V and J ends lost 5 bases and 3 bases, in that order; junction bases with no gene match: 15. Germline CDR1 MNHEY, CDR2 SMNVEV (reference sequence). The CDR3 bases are TGTGCCAGCAGTCCCGGGTTAGCGGGGGTGATAGGGACAGATACGCAGTATTTT. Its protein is CASSPGLAGVIGTDTQYF.

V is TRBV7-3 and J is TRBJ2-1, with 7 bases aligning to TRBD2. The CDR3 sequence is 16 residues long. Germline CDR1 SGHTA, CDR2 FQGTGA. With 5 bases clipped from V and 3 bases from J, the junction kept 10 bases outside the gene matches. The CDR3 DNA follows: TGTGCCAGCAGCGGATCTGAAGCGGGAAACTACAATGAGCAGTTCTTC. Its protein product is CASSGSEAGNYNEQFF.

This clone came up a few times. The CDR3 is CASSLIFPYEQYF. CDR3 nucleotide sequence: TGCGCCAGCAGCTTGATCTTCCCTTACGAGCAGTACTTC. J is TRBJ2-7 and V is TRBV5-1; D remains unclear. With 1 base removed from V and 4 bases from J, the gap between germline ends came to 9 bases. Germline V gene lookup returns CDR1 SGHRS and CDR2 YFSETQ. The CDR3 runs to 13 residues.